This TCR beta chain derives from a study of T-cell memory formation after mild COVID-19 (dated by TCRdb to the early 2020s). In terms of the full investigation: Most TCR sequence clusters were specific to one of the two donors. T-cell clones expanding and contracting after mild COVID-19 in a couple of donors were tracked by longitudinal TCRalpha and TCRbeta repertoire sequencing. The cohort comprised two young, previously healthy adult volunteers, one female and one male. The investigation overall reported the following: Some responding clones were detected in pre-infection memory, suggesting pre-existing cross-reactive memory T cells joined the SARS-CoV-2 response. Contracting CD4+ clones appeared mostly in the CM and EM memory subsets, whereas CD8+ clones were enriched in EMRA. Only a couple of mild cases were covered in the study, and larger cohorts including severe cases with pre-infection samples were considered necessary. SARS-CoV-2 specificity was not confirmed for the second-wave clones peaking on day 37. Clones that contracted from day 15 to 85 showed balanced CD4/CD8 phenotypes, whereas a second wave of clones that expanded from day 15 to 37 leaned towards CD4+.

CDR1 and CDR2 are read off the germline V gene (reference sequence) as LGHDT and YNNKEL. The cysteine opens and the phenylalanine closes a CDR3 of 14 amino acids. Of all the DNA, just the CDR3 is kept, 42 bases in frame from base 1. Germline trimming amounts to 4 bases on V and 2 bases on J, with 4 as the count of junction bases outside the gene matches. A note on this clonotype: Its target antigen remains unknown. No much larger clone exists at a distance of one base, and base qualities are not known.

PBMCs were isolated by Ficoll-Paque density gradient centrifugation. Sequencing instrument: Illumina NovaSeq 6000. TCRalpha and TCRbeta cDNA libraries were constructed by 5'RACE with constant-segment primers, with sample barcodes and unique molecular identifiers being introduced. RNA was extracted from every sample with Trizol reagent. Library amplification was performed in two PCR steps, and a second sample barcode and Illumina TruSeq adapters were introduced in the second step. Libraries were sequenced on an Illumina NovaSeq with 2 x 150 bp paired-end reads. The authors' pipeline ran thus. Demultiplexing of reads and collapsing into UMI-guided consensus sequences were performed with migec v1.2.7. Using mixcr v2.1.11, UMI consensuses were aligned to TRA and TRB V and J templates and then assembled into clonotypes. Expanded or contracted clonotypes were those called significant by both edgeR and NoisET, with noise models trained on biological replicates. edgeR calls used a false discovery rate-adjusted p below 0.01 and a log2 fold-change threshold of 1. As an exploratory analysis of dynamics, PCA with hierarchical clustering was applied to max-normalized trajectories of the 1000 most abundant clonotypes. Each responding clone was given a CD4 or CD8 phenotype based on the CD4+ and CD8+ repertoires, which had been sequenced separately. TCRdb applied fastp at Q25 and MiXCR to the public reads, then kept only in-frame beta chains. Rows are unified per CDR3 protein, each entry keeping the most common DNA and genes. The V and J calls reflect TCRdb's pipeline rather than the authors' work. This sample gives 300,000 or so distinct CDR3 sequences in total; around 16% of them show up just once. The ten largest make up approximately 25% of the sample.

The sequence is built from TRBV3-1 and TRBJ1-1, and 7 junctional nucleotides match TRBD1. Material: PBMCs or a T cell subset sorted from them (not recorded which). This receptor was obtained from a man between 18 and 35 years old who had mild COVID-19 (a few samples of this study predate the infection). The sample titles of this study are shuffled in the database, so cell type and time point are left out; the donor was told from shared clones. The CDR3 region reads CASSLTGDNTEAFF. The nucleotide sequence is given as TGTGCCAGCAGCCTTACAGGGGATAACACTGAAGCTTTCTTT.